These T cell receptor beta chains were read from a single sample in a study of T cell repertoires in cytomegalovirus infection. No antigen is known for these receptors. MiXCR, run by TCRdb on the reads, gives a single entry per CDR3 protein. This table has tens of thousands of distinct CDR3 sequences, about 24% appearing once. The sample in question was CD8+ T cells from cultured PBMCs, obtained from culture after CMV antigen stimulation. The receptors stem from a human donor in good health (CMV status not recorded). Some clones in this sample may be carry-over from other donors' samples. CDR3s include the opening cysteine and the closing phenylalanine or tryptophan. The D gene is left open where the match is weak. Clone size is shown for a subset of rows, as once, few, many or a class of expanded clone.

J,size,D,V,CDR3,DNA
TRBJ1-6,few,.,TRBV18,CASSPETTGASPLHF,TGTGCCAGCTCACCTGAAACTACAGGCGCCTCACCCCTCCACTTT
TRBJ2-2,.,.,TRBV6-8,CASSYSITGELFF,TGTGCCAGCAGTTACTCGATAACCGGGGAGCTGTTTTTT
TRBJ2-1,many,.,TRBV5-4,CASSLRIRTLSYNEQFF,TGTGCCAGCAGCTTGAGGATTAGGACACTCTCCTACAATGAGCAGTTCTTC
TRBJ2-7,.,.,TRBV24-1,CASRPPKAGPNYEQYF,TGTGCCAGCAGGCCCCCCAAGGCGGGGCCTAACTACGAGCAGTACTTC
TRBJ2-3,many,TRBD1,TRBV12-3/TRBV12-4,CASSRTGSSDTQYF,TGTGCCAGCAGTCGGACAGGGAGTTCAGATACGCAGTATTTT
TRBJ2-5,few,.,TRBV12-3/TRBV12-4,CASTGSGFRETQYF,TGTGCCAGCACCGGCAGTGGGTTCCGGGAGACCCAGTACTTC
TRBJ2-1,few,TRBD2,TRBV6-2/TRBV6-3,CASRDPSGAPSYNEQFF,TGTGCCAGCAGAGACCCAAGCGGGGCCCCGTCCTACAATGAGCAGTTCTTC
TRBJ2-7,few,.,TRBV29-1,CSVIAADSYEQYF,TGCAGCGTTATCGCGGCAGATTCCTACGAGCAGTACTTC
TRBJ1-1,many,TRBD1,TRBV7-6,CASSLGTGVRMNTEAFF,TGTGCCAGCAGCTTGGGGACAGGGGTAAGAATGAACACTGAAGCTTTCTTT
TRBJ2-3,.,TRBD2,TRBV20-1,CSARARLALWGDTQYF,TGCAGTGCTAGAGCCCGACTAGCGCTTTGGGGAGATACGCAGTATTTT
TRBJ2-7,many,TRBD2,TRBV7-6,CASSLELAGSYEQYF,TGTGCCAGCAGCTTAGAACTAGCGGGATCCTACGAGCAGTACTTC
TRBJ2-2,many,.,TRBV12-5,CASGETTGTGLANTGELFF,TGTGCTAGTGGGGAAACAACTGGGACCGGTCTCGCGAACACCGGGGAGCTGTTTTTT
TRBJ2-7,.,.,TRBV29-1,CSVESTAIGSYEQYF,TGCAGCGTTGAATCTACGGCGATTGGTTCCTACGAGCAGTACTTC
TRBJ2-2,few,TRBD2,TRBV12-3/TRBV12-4,CASSLFVGGASTGELFF,TGTGCCAGCAGTTTATTTGTCGGGGGGGCCTCCACCGGGGAGCTGTTTTTT
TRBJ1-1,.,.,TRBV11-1,CASSLAQDSTEAFF,TGTGCCAGCAGCTTAGCACAGGACAGCACTGAAGCTTTCTTT
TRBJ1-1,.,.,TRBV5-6,CASSLVRGGANTEAFF,TGTGCCAGCAGCTTGGTCAGGGGAGGGGCGAACACTGAAGCTTTCTTT
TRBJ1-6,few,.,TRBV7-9,CASSPRLNSPLHF,TGTGCCAGCAGCCCGAGACTGAATTCACCCCTCCACTTT